The source of this T cell receptor beta chain is a study of siplizumab effects on memory and regulatory T cells. Study-level results: Naive T cells were seen as more diverse than memory cells and as major alloresponse contributors. Alloreactive sequences that could be traced to unstimulated CD4+ memory cells showed a significant reduction under siplizumab.

Every sample had roughly 100,000 of its TCR templates assayed. Repertoires were generated with immunoSEQ multiplex PCR, while TCRdb's copy carries only in-frame clones and drops some. The table has 120,000 or so clones, about nine tenths seen once. Trimming left V 0 bases short and J 5 bases short, with 8 bases between. The CDR3 is 13 amino acids. The germline V gene has CDR1 SGDLS and CDR2 YYNGEE. In the case of this clone: The antigen remains unidentified.

Sample: CD4+ T cells sorted from blood. The receptor was derived from a human donor in good health. The J gene is TRBJ2-5, the V gene TRBV9; D call uncertain. The CDR3 nucleotides are TGTGCCAGCAGCGTAGCTCTTGGGGAGACCCAGTACTTC. This codes for CASSVALGETQYF.